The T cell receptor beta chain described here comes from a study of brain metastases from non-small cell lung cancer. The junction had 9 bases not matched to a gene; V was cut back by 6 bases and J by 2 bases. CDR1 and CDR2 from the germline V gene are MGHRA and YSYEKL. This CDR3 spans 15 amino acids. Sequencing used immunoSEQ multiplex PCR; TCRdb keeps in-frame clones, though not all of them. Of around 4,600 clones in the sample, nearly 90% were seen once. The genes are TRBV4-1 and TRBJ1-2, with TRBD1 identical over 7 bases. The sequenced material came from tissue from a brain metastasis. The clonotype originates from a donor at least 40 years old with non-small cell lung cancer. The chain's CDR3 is CASRPTGTDNYGYTF. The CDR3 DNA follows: TGCGCCAGCAGGCCGACAGGGACCGACAACTATGGCTACACCTTC.